This T cell receptor beta chain was identified during a study of T cells after yellow fever vaccination. This CDR3 has 13 amino acids. V dropped 2 bases and J dropped 8 bases, with 11 bases sitting between them. Germline lookup yields CDR1 SGHTA and CDR2 FQGNSA. TCRdb analysed the 5' RACE reads with MiXCR anew, one entry per CDR3 protein. Among some 560,000 distinct CDR3 sequences, about a sixth were seen once, and the ten largest hold 15% to 20%. The chain employs TRBV7-2 and TRBJ2-3, with a tentative D call TRBD2 (5 bases). This receptor was obtained from a man younger than 35 who received the YFV17D yellow fever vaccine. The sequencing used PBMCs, collected 4 to 5 days after the first yellow fever vaccination. CDR3 in amino acids: CASSLSPGFTQYF. CDR3 nucleotide sequence: TGTGCCAGCAGCTTAAGTCCGGGGTTTACGCAGTATTTT.